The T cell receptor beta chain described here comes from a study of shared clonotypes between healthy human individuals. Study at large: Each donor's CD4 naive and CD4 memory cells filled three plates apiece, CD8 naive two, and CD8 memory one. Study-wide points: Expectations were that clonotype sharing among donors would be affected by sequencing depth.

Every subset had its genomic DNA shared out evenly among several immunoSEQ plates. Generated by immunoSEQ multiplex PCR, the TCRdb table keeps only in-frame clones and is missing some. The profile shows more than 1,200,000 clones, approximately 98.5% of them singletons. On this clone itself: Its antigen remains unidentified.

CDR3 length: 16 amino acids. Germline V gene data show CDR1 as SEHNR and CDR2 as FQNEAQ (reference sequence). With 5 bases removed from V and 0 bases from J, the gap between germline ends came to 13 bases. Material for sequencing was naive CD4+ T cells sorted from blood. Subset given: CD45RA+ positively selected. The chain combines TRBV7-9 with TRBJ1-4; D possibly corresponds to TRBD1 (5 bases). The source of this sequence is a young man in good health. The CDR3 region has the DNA TGTGCCAGCAGCCCACTTACAGGAACAACTAATGAAAAACTGTTTTTT. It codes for CASSPLTGTTNEKLFF.